The 20 T cell receptor beta chains below all came from one sample that was sequenced in a study of patients and donors after allogeneic stem cell transplantation. Each CDR3 protein gets one entry after TCRdb re-called the RT-PCR reads with MiXCR. There are roughly 960,000 distinct CDR3 sequences in the sample; roughly 17% occur only once, and around 5.5% lies in the top ten. Sequenced sample: blood, either unsorted or a sorted T cell fraction (not recorded which). These TCRs come from a human donor who was either an allogeneic HSCT recipient or a stem cell or donor lymphocyte infusion donor (not recorded which). It is not recorded whose cells these are; they may come from a transplant donor.

The chain recombines TRBV6-1 with TRBJ2-1; 8 positions match TRBD2. The V gene end was trimmed by 4 bases and the J gene end by 3 bases; junction bases not matched to a gene: 5. Germline loops: CDR1 MNHNS, CDR2 SASEGT. This CDR3 comprises 15 residues. The CDR3 loop is CASSGGGRGYNEQFF. CDR3 bases: TGTGCCAGCAGTGGCGGGGGGCGAGGCTACAATGAGCAGTTCTTC.

This clonotype was observed a handful of times. The CDR3 here is CSARTQPYEQYF. CDR3 in DNA: TGCAGTGCCCGGACTCAACCCTACGAGCAGTACTTC. This chain joins TRBV20-1 and TRBJ2-7; the D gene is possibly TRBD2 (5 bases). Trimming removed 6 bases from V and 2 bases from J, with 11 bases in between. The CDR3 sequence is 12 residues long. From germline, CDR1 is DFQATT and CDR2 SNEGSKA (reference sequence).

In its sample, this clonotype was seen a few times. The chain links TRBV6-5 to TRBJ2-2; D is tentatively TRBD1 or TRBD2 (6 bases each). Trimming removed 2 bases from V and 2 bases from J, with 15 bases in between. The CDR3 length is 17 residues. Germline-derived CDR1 and CDR2 are MNHEY and SVGAGI. The CDR3 DNA reads as TGTGCCAGCAGTTACCCCCGGGTGGGGGGCAACACCGGGGAGCTGTTTTTT. Its protein product is CASSYPRVGGNTGELFF.

This CDR3 reads CSAIYRSYEQYF. The CDR3 region has the DNA TGCAGTGCTATTTACAGATCCTACGAGCAGTACTTC. J is TRBJ2-7 and V is TRBV20-1; D unclear. Germline-derived CDR1 and CDR2 are DFQATT and SNEGSKA (reference sequence). The CDR3 is 12 amino acids. With 4 bases removed from V and 1 base from J, the gap between germline ends came to 8 bases.

In this sample, this clonotype turned up a few times. The chain couples TRBV20-1 to TRBJ2-3; the D gene is possibly TRBD1 (6 bases). V lost 4 bases, J lost 1 base, and 12 bases lay in between. Germline loops: CDR1 DFQATT, CDR2 SNEGSKA (reference sequence). The CDR3 runs 14 residues. The CDR3: CSAIRQARTDTQYF. In nucleotides, the CDR3 is TGCAGTGCTATCCGACAGGCCCGCACAGATACGCAGTATTTT.

This clonotype came up a few times. The J gene is TRBJ1-6, the V gene TRBV7-9, with D maybe TRBD1 (6 bases). Trimming removed 0 bases from V and 10 bases from J, with 16 bases in between. Germline values: CDR1 SEHNR, CDR2 FQNEAQ (reference sequence). This CDR3 has 16 amino acids. CDR3 DNA sequence: TGTGCCAGCAGCTTAGCGTCAGGGGAAGGGCGATCACCCCTCCACTTT. Encoded protein: CASSLASGEGRSPLHF.

The chain employs TRBV4-3 and TRBJ1-1; D is possibly TRBD1 (5 bases). The CDR3 runs 15 residues. V was shortened by 1 base and J by 0 bases, with 9 bases between the two germline ends. The germline V gene encodes CDR1 LGHNA and CDR2 YSLEER. CDR3 region: CASSQGKGMNTEAFF. Here the CDR3 DNA reads TGCGCCAGCAGCCAAGGGAAGGGGATGAACACTGAAGCTTTCTTT.

CDR3: CASSYSGGKQFF. CDR3 nucleotide sequence: TGTGCCAGCAGTTACTCCGGGGGCAAGCAGTTCTTC. This rearrangement joins TRBV3-1 to TRBJ2-1; the D gene could be TRBD1 or TRBD2 (6 bases each). Deletions cut 6 bases from V and 11 bases from J, with 14 bases between. CDR1 LGHDT and CDR2 YNNKEL come from the germline V gene (reference sequence). This CDR3 spans 12 amino acids.

The V gene is TRBV4-2, the J gene TRBJ1-1; no definite D call. There are 14 residues in the CDR3. Germline CDR1 and CDR2: LGHNA and YNFKEQ. V lost 8 bases and J 2 bases, leaving 15 bases between the germline ends. CDR3 DNA sequence: TGTGCCAGCGCTCCCGGAAGGAGAAACACTGAAGCTTTCTTT. The encoded protein is CASAPGRRNTEAFF.

This clonotype was counted ten times or more. The V call is TRBV5-6, the J call TRBJ2-7, with TRBD1 as a possible D gene (6 bases). Between the trimmed V and J ends, which lost 5 bases and 0 bases, there was a span of 9 bases. The CDR3 totals 13 residues. Germline CDR1 SGHDT, CDR2 YYEEEE. The CDR3 region is CASRKDSSYEQYF. As DNA, the CDR3 is TGTGCCAGCAGGAAGGACAGCTCCTACGAGCAGTACTTC.

This clonotype was detected only a few times. The chain has TRBV30 and TRBJ2-1, with 9 bases aligning to TRBD1. The CDR3 loop spans 15 amino acids. CDR1 and CDR2 from the germline V gene are GTSNPN and SVGIG (reference sequence). V was pared by 1 base and J by 2 bases, with 3 bases of the junction left unmatched. Here the CDR3 reads CAWSGWDRAYNEQFF. The DNA of the CDR3 is TGTGCCTGGAGTGGGTGGGACAGGGCCTACAATGAGCAGTTCTTC.

DNA for the CDR3: TGTGCCAGCACCTTCGCGGGGAGCCAGCCCCAGCATTTT. Its protein is CASTFAGSQPQHF. The genes are TRBV2 and TRBJ1-5, with D unclear. Trimming cost V 7 bases and J 7 bases, with 14 bases left between them. The CDR3 length is 13 residues. Germline values: CDR1 SNHLY, CDR2 FYNNEI.

This clonotype occurred a few times. The gene calls are TRBV28 and TRBJ1-1, with 9 nucleotides matching TRBD1. V was clipped by 4 bases and J by 7 bases; unmatched bases: 13. Germline loops: CDR1 MDHEN, CDR2 SYDVKM. The CDR3 is made up of 16 amino acids. CDR3 bases: TGTGCCAGCAGTTCCATCGGGGACAGGGAGGTGGGTGAAGCTTTCTTT. It encodes CASSSIGDREVGEAFF.

This clonotype was counted only a few times. The V and J genes are TRBV3-1 and TRBJ1-5; D not resolved. CDR1 is LGHDT and CDR2 is YNNKEL in the germline V gene (reference sequence). V was shortened by 3 bases and J by 0 bases, with 6 bases between the two germline ends. The CDR3 is 14 amino acids. The CDR3 coding sequence is TGTGCCAGCAGCCAGGTACATAGCAATCAGCCCCAGCATTTT. Protein: CASSQVHSNQPQHF.

The chain uses TRBV11-2 and TRBJ2-5; TRBD1 aligns across 7 bases. V dropped 5 bases and J dropped 5; count of bases not matched to a gene: 8. Germline V CDR1 and CDR2: SGHAT, FQNNGV. CDR3 length equals 14 residues. The CDR3: CASSPQTRGETQYF. In DNA, the CDR3 is TGTGCCAGCAGCCCCCAGACCAGGGGGGAGACCCAGTACTTC.

The chain carries TRBV6-2 or TRBV6-3 and TRBJ1-1; D remains unclear. Germline values: CDR1 MNHEY, CDR2 SVGEGT. The V end was cut by 0 bases, the J end by 8 bases, with 7 bases between. The CDR3 consists of 12 residues. DNA of the CDR3: TGTGCCAGCAGTTACTCCCCACCCGAAGCTTTCTTT. It is translated as CASSYSPPEAFF.

CDR3 region: CASTGRENTEAFF. The CDR3 coding sequence is TGCGCCAGTACAGGACGGGAGAACACTGAAGCTTTCTTT. This sequence joins TRBV5-1 and TRBJ1-1, with D maybe TRBD1 (5 bases). CDR1 is SGHRS, CDR2 YFSETQ, per germline. The CDR3 length is 13 residues. The V and J ends lost 8 bases and 1 base respectively, with 12 bases between them.

The chain carries TRBV29-1 and TRBJ1-1, with D possibly being TRBD1 (5 bases). The germline V gene encodes CDR1 SQVTM and CDR2 ANQGSEA. The V end lost 1 base, the J end lost 10 bases, and 13 bases lay between the germline ends. The CDR3 is 12 residues long. The chain's CDR3 is CSVEGAAGVAFF. Here the CDR3 DNA reads TGCAGCGTTGAAGGGGCGGCGGGGGTAGCTTTCTTT.

V usage is TRBV29-1 and J usage is TRBJ1-1, with a tentative D call TRBD1 (6 bases). This CDR3 region has 14 residues. Trimming left V 4 bases short and J 3 bases short, with 15 bases between. The germline gives CDR1 SQVTM, CDR2 ANQGSEA. CDR3 residues: CSVVGQGWDTEAFF. In nucleotides, the CDR3 is TGCAGCGTTGTGGGTCAGGGGTGGGACACTGAAGCTTTCTTT.

There are a few counts of this clonotype. The J gene is TRBJ2-3, the V gene TRBV28, with D perhaps TRBD1 (5 bases). V lost 7 bases, J lost 4 bases, and 12 bases lay in between. CDR3 length: 13 residues. Germline-derived CDR1 and CDR2 are MDHEN and SYDVKM. In nucleotides, the CDR3 is TGTGCCAGCATCCCCAGGGTTGCAGATACGCAGTATTTT. The encoded protein is CASIPRVADTQYF.